The source of this T cell receptor (beta chain) is a study of T-cell memory formation after mild COVID-19. General study points: Nothing showed for sure that second-wave clones peaking on day 37 were SARS-CoV-2 specific. Most CD4+ clones that shrank were in CM and EM, while CD8+ ones turned up in EMRA. Pre-infection memory held some responding clones, suggesting pre-existing cross-reactive T cells responded.

TCRdb reprocessed the 5' RACE reads via MiXCR and lists one record per CDR3 protein. The sample shows some 88,000 distinct CDR3 sequences, roughly 23% of them seen only once. Trimming took off 3 bases at V and 2 bases at J, with 11 bases between the two ends. This CDR3 has 13 residues. The germline V gene has CDR1 SQVTM and CDR2 ANQGSEA. For this clonotype: Its antigen is not known.

The sequence derives from a man aged 18 to 30 who had mild COVID-19 (a few samples of this study predate the infection). Cell type and time point are not known. The chain links TRBV29-1 to TRBJ2-7; D not resolved. Sequencing was performed on PBMCs or a T cell subset sorted from them (not recorded which). DNA for the CDR3: TGCAGCGTTGAGTCACCGACGGCCTACGAGCAGTACTTC. Protein product: CSVESPTAYEQYF.